This T cell receptor beta chain was captured in a study of tumor-infiltrating lymphocytes in primary liver carcinoma. To note about this clonotype: One end of the junction is discordant with germline, which a read error may explain.

Germline loops: CDR1 MDHEN, CDR2 SYDVKM. This CDR3 is built from 11 residues. cDNA specific to TCR beta was made from approximately 500 ng of total RNA, with a constant-region primer employed for priming. Three nested multiplex PCR rounds, a slightly modified ARM-PCR, produced the libraries for TCR beta. For approximately 10 cycles apiece, the opening two PCR rounds ran with TRBV1-TRBV30 forward primers and a C-beta reverse primer. Each CDR3 protein is one row after TCRdb ran MiXCR on the multiplex PCR reads. The sample consists of approximately 73,000 distinct CDR3 sequences, over 55% of them appearing once. The roughly 18-32 mg bulk tissue piece was not sorted before simultaneous RNA and DNA extraction.

Material for sequencing was liver tumor tissue from sampling region 4. This sample's subset: tumor region T4, right-lateral pole. V is TRBV28 and J is TRBJ2-5; D is ambiguous. This receptor was identified in a woman aged 60-75 years with primary liver carcinoma and hepatitis B virus infection. The CDR3 sequence is CASSLTETQYF. The CDR3 nucleotides read TGTGCCAGTAGTTTAACGGAGACCCAGTACTTC.